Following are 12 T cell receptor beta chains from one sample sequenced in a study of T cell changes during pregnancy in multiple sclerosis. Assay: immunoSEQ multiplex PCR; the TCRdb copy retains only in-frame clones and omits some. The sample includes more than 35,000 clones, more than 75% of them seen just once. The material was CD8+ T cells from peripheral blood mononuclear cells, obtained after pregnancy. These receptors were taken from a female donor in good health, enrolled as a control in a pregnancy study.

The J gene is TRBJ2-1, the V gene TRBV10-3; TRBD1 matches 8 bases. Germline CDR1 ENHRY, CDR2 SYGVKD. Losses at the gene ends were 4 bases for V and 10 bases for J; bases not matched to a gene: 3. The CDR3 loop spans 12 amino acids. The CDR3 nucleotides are TGTGCCATCAGTGTAGACAGGGGCGAGCAGTTCTTC. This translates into CAISVDRGEQFF.

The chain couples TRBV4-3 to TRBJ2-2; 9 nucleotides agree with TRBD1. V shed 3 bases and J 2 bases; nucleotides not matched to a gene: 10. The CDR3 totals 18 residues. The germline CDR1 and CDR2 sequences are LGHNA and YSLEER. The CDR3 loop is CASSQATGQGVNTGELFF. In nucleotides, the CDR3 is TGCGCCAGCAGCCAGGCCACGGGACAGGGAGTTAACACCGGGGAGCTGTTTTTT.

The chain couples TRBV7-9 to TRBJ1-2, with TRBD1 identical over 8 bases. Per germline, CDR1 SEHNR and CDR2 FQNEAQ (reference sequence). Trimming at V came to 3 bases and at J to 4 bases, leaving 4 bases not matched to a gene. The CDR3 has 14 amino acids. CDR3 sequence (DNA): TGTGCCAGCAGCTTCGACAGGGGCCTCTATGGCTACACCTTC. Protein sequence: CASSFDRGLYGYTF.

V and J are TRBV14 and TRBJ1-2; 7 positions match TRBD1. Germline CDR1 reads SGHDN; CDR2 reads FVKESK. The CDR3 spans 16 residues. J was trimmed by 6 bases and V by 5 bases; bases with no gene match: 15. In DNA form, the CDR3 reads TGTGCCAGCAGCGATAAGGGGGCGCCTGCCTCCGATGGCTACACCTTC. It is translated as CASSDKGAPASDGYTF.

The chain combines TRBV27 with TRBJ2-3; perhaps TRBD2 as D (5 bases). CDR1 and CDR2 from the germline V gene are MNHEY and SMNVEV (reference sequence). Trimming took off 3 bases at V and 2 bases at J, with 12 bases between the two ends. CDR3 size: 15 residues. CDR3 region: CASSFTSRPTDTQYF. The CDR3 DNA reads TGTGCCAGCAGTTTCACTAGTCGACCCACAGATACGCAGTATTTT.

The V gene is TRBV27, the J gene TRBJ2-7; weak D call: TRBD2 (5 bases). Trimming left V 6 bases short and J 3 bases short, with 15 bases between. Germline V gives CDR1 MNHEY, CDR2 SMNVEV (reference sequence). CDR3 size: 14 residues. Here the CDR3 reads CASSRKRVDYEQYF. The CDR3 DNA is TGTGCCAGCAGCCGTAAGAGGGTGGACTACGAGCAGTACTTC.

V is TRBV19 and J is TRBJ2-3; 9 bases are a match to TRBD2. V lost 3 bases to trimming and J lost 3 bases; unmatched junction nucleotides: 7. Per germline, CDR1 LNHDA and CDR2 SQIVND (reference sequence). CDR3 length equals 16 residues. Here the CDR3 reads CASSIVAGGKTDTQYF. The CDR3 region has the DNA TGTGCCAGTAGTATTGTCGCGGGGGGGAAAACAGATACGCAGTATTTT.

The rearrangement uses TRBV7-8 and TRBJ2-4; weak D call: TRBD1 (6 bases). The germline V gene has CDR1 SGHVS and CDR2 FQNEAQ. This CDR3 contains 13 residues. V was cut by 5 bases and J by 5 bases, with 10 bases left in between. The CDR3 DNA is TGTGCCAGCAGCCGACCAGGGGAAAACATTCAGTACTTC. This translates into CASSRPGENIQYF.

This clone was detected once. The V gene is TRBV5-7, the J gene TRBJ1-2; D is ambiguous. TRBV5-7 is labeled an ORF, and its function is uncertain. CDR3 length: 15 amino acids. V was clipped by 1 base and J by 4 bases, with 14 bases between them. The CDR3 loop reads CASSLRAGLRYGYTF. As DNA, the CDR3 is TGTGCCAGCAGCTTGCGGGCGGGATTACGCTATGGCTACACCTTC.

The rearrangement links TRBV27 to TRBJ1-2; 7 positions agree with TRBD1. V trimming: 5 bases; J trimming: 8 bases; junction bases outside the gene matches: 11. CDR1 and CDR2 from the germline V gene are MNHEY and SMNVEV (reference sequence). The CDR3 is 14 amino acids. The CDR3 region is CASSPTRQGMGYTF. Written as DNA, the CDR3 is TGTGCCAGCAGTCCAACCAGACAGGGCATGGGCTACACCTTC.

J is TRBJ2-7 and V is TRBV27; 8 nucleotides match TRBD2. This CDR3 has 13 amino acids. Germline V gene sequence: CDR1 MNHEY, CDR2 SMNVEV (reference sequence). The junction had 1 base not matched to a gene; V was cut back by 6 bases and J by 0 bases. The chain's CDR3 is CASRSGGSYEQYF. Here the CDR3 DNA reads TGTGCCAGCAGAAGCGGGGGCTCCTACGAGCAGTACTTC.

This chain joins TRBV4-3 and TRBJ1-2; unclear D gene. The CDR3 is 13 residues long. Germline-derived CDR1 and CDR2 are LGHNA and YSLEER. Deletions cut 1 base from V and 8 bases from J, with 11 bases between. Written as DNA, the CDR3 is TGCGCCAGCAGCCAAGGAACTTCGGAGGGCTACACCTTC. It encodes CASSQGTSEGYTF.